This T cell receptor (beta chain) was observed in a study of CD8+CD57+ T cells in acquired aplastic anemia. Study findings and constraints: Shared by patients and controls, roughly 28 CD8+ CDR3s were abundant in patients.

The table lists this clonotype with many counts. What it binds is unknown. Genomic DNA provided the template from which TCR beta VDJ and CDR3 profiles were obtained. TCRdb used MiXCR to reprocess the reads, holding one entry per CDR3 protein. The data hold 200,000 or so distinct CDR3 sequences, with 64% observed a single time. Sequenced input: sorted CD4+, CD8+, or CD8+CD57+ T cells (not recorded which) from PBMCs. This receptor was identified in a human donor with severe aplastic anemia or a healthy control (not recorded which).

The CDR3: CASSDNGGDSYEQYF. The CDR3 DNA reads as TGTGCCAGCAGTGATAACGGGGGGGACTCCTACGAGCAGTACTTC. The chain carries TRBV6-4 and TRBJ2-7; 8 bases align to TRBD2. V lost 3 bases, J lost 0 bases, and 4 bases stayed unmatched. CDR3 length: 15 amino acids. In germline, CDR1 is MRHNA, CDR2 SNTAGT.